The entry that follows covers one TCR beta chain sequence. Its antigen is still unknown. Relapse after autologous stem cell transplantation occurred in every patient, and brentuximab vedotin exposure varied. Assay used: immunoSEQ multiplex PCR; TCRdb lists only in-frame clones, some missing. Among 25,000 to 35,000 clones, roughly 70% were seen once, and the ten largest hold 15%. These data originate in a study of PD-1 blockade in classical Hodgkin lymphoma. Study-level information: Nivolumab was given intravenously to patients at 3 mg/kg every 2 weeks. General observations from the study: Reports indicated that newly diagnosed patients had lower baseline TCR diversity than healthy donors did.

The sequence was collected from a human donor with classical Hodgkin lymphoma. Source: peripheral blood mononuclear cells (PBMCs), taken before the second cycle of nivolumab.

The CDR3 spells CASDDRVRGYTF. In DNA, the CDR3 is TGTGCCAGTGACGACAGGGTTCGGGGCTACACCTTC. V usage is TRBV2 and J usage is TRBJ1-2; the match to TRBD1 covers 7 bases. This CDR3 has 12 residues. Germline assignment: CDR1 SNHLY and CDR2 FYNNEI. The ends lost 9 bases at V and 8 bases at J; junction bases unmatched: 9.